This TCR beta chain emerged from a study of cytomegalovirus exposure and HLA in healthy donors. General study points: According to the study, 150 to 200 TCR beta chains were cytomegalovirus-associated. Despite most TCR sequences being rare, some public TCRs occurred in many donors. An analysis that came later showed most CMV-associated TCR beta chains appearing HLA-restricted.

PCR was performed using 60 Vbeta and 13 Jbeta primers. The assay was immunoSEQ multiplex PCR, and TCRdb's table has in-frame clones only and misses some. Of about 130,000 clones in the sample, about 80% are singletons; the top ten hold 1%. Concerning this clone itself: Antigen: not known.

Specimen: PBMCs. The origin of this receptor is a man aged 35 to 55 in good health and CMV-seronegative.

The CDR3 nucleotides read TGTGCCAGCAGCTTGCTAGCGGGGACCCAAGAGACCCAGTACTTC. Protein product: CASSLLAGTQETQYF. The rearrangement joins TRBV7-6 to TRBJ2-5; 9 bases line up with TRBD2. V dropped 3 bases and J dropped 1; count of bases not matched to a gene: 3. Looked up from germline, CDR1 is SGHVS and CDR2 is FNYEAQ. The CDR3 totals 15 residues.